The clone carrying this T cell receptor beta chain was found a few times. This sample is drawn from a study of blood T cells in healthy people across ages. CDR1 and CDR2 (germline): SGHTA, FQGTGA. There are 15 residues in the CDR3. The junction had 6 bases not matched to a gene; V was cut back by 5 bases and J by 5 bases. Primed by a sample-barcoded 5' primer and a J-beta primer mix, a second PCR proceeded for 7 to 11 cycles. TCRdb re-derived calls from the 5' RACE reads in MiXCR, one entry per CDR3 protein. Among roughly 680,000 distinct CDR3 sequences listed, roughly half were seen once. This receptor was identified in a woman older than 75 in good health. The specimen was blood. This chain uses TRBV7-3 with TRBJ2-5; 12 nucleotides line up with TRBD1. CDR3 in amino acids: CASSEGQGAQETQYF. The CDR3 DNA is TGTGCCAGCAGCGAGGGACAGGGGGCGCAGGAGACCCAGTACTTC.